One sample yielded the 19 T cell receptor beta chains listed below, sequenced in a study of cytomegalovirus exposure and HLA in healthy donors. PCR used 60 Vbeta primers and 13 Jbeta primers. The repertoire was sequenced with immunoSEQ multiplex PCR; TCRdb's copy has only in-frame clones and lacks some. The sample records fewer than 200,000 clones, roughly 82% being singletons. What was sequenced was PBMCs. The source is a girl aged 5-17 years in good health and CMV-seropositive.

V is TRBV6-5 and J is TRBJ1-4; no clear D. CDR1 is MNHEY, CDR2 SVGAGI, per germline. V gave up 3 bases and J gave up 4 bases, with 15 bases separating them. The CDR3 covers 16 residues. CDR3: CASSYLTGFDNEKLFF. The CDR3 DNA reads TGTGCCAGCAGTTATCTGACCGGGTTCGATAATGAAAAACTGTTTTTT.

This clone was seen a few times. The chain recombines TRBV30 with TRBJ1-1, with 7 nucleotides matching TRBD1. The CDR3 extends over 15 amino acids. Trimming took 5 bases from V and 1 from J; bases not matched to a gene: 10. CDR1 GTSNPN and CDR2 SVGIG come from the germline V gene (reference sequence). CDR3 sequence: CAWSTPGTENTEAFF. DNA of the CDR3: TGTGCCTGGTCGACCCCCGGGACAGAGAACACTGAAGCTTTCTTT. The full variable domain, rest sourced from reference TRBV30 and TRBJ1-1, is SQTIHQWPATLVQPVGSPLSLECTVEGTSNPNLYWYRQAAGRGLQLLFYSVGIGQISSEVPQNLSASRPQDRQFILSSKKLLLSDSGFYLCAWSTPGTENTEAFFGQGTRLTVV.

This chain connects TRBV28 to TRBJ2-7, with TRBD1 matching over 7 bases. CDR3 length: 13 amino acids. With V trimmed by 5 bases and J by 2 bases, 3 bases remained unmatched. The germline CDR1 and CDR2 sequences are MDHEN and SYDVKM. This chain's CDR3 is CASSLGTAYEQYF. The CDR3 DNA reads TGTGCCAGCAGTCTTGGGACAGCCTACGAGCAGTACTTC.

This clone was detected a few times. This chain joins TRBV28 and TRBJ2-7; 11 nucleotides match TRBD1. The CDR3 length is 15 residues. The trim removed 8 bases at V and 7 bases at J, leaving 13 bases unmatched. The germline gives CDR1 MDHEN, CDR2 SYDVKM. For the CDR3, the DNA is TGTGCCAGCCAGGCGCCCGGACAGGGGGCATATGAGCAGTACTTC. Translated, it gives CASQAPGQGAYEQYF. Full variable domain (remainder filled in from reference TRBV28 and TRBJ2-7): DVKVTQSSRYLVKRTGEKVFLECVQDMDHENMFWYRQDPGLGLRLIYFSYDVKMKEKGDIPEGYSVSREKKERFSLILESASTNQTSMYLCASQAPGQGAYEQYFGPGTRLTVT.

The chain combines TRBV27 with TRBJ1-1; 7 nucleotides agree with TRBD1. The ends lost 8 bases at V and 5 bases at J; junction bases unmatched: 5. Germline V gives CDR1 MNHEY, CDR2 SMNVEV (reference sequence). The CDR3 covers 12 residues. CDR3 nucleotide sequence: TGTGCCAGCCGGAAGGGGGCAACTGAAGCTTTCTTT. Amino acid sequence: CASRKGATEAFF.

This clone was found a few times. The chain employs TRBV5-1 and TRBJ2-7; TRBD2 agrees at 11 bases. The CDR3 extends over 17 amino acids. Trimming removed 4 bases from V and 2 bases from J; junction bases left unmatched: 11. Germline V gene sequence: CDR1 SGHRS, CDR2 YFSETQ. In nucleotides, the CDR3 is TGCGCCAGCAGCCCCCTTACTAGCGGGAGCTTTCCCTACGAGCAGTACTTC. Translated: CASSPLTSGSFPYEQYF. The complete variable domain, with remaining parts taken from reference TRBV5-1 and TRBJ2-7, reads KAGVTQTPRYLIKTRGQQVTLSCSPISGHRSVSWYQQTPGQGLQFLFEYFSETQRNKGNFPGRFSGRQFSNSRSEMNVSTLELGDSALYLCASSPLTSGSFPYEQYFGPGTRLTVT.

The chain employs TRBV13 and TRBJ1-4; a weak D match, TRBD1 (5 bases). CDR3 size: 14 residues. From germline, CDR1 is PRHDT and CDR2 FYEKMQ (reference sequence). Between the trimmed V and J ends, which lost 5 bases and 8 bases, there was a span of 15 bases. The CDR3 region is CASSPGGSGEKLFF. The DNA for the CDR3 is TGTGCCAGCAGCCCCGGGGGGTCAGGAGAAAAACTGTTTTTT.

The chain has TRBV27 and TRBJ2-1; 7 bases line up with TRBD2. The CDR3 length is 15 residues. The germline V gene encodes CDR1 MNHEY and CDR2 SMNVEV (reference sequence). The junction had 5 bases not matched to a gene; V was cut back by 6 bases and J by 0 bases. CDR3 residues: CASRPSGVSYNEQFF. The CDR3 DNA reads as TGTGCCAGCAGGCCAAGCGGGGTCTCCTACAATGAGCAGTTCTTC.

The chain recombines TRBV19 with TRBJ1-5, with TRBD1 as a possible D gene (5 bases). The germline V gene has CDR1 LNHDA and CDR2 SQIVND (reference sequence). Trimming removed 6 bases at V and 0 bases at J, with 15 bases between. This CDR3 region has 16 residues. The CDR3 sequence: CASSRDFGYSNQPQHF. The DNA for the CDR3 is TGTGCCAGTAGCAGGGATTTCGGGTATAGCAATCAGCCCCAGCATTTT.

CDR3 loop: CASSRGRDFYGYTF. CDR3 DNA sequence: TGTGCCAGCAGCCGAGGGAGGGACTTCTATGGCTACACCTTC. This chain uses TRBV7-2 with TRBJ1-2, with D perhaps TRBD1 (5 bases). This CDR3 comprises 14 residues. V gave up 5 bases and J gave up 4 bases, with 14 bases separating them. Germline CDR1 reads SGHTA; CDR2 reads FQGNSA.

The rearrangement links TRBV9 to TRBJ2-7, with 8 bases fitting TRBD2. This CDR3 spans 15 amino acids. Germline V gene sequence: CDR1 SGDLS, CDR2 YYNGEE. V lost 3 bases and J lost 2; bases outside the gene matches: 7. CDR3 in amino acids: CASSAGGGGAYEQYF. The CDR3 DNA follows: TGTGCCAGCAGCGCGGGAGGGGGAGGGGCCTACGAGCAGTACTTC.

The chain links TRBV7-8 to TRBJ2-1, with D hard to call. With 1 base removed from V and 4 bases from J, the gap between germline ends came to 8 bases. CDR1 is SGHVS and CDR2 is FQNEAQ in the germline V gene. The CDR3 is made up of 14 amino acids. The CDR3 DNA reads as TGTGCCAGCAGCTTAGTAGCTGTGTACAATGAGCAGTTCTTC. Amino acid sequence: CASSLVAVYNEQFF. The complete variable domain, with remaining parts taken from reference TRBV7-8 and TRBJ2-1, reads GAGVSQSPRYKVAKRGQDVALRCDPISGHVSLFWYQQALGQGPEFLTYFQNEAQLDKSGLPSDRFFAERPEGSVSTLKIQRTQQEDSAVYLCASSLVAVYNEQFFGPGTRLTVL.

The count of this clone is one. The gene calls are TRBV9 and TRBJ2-3, with D perhaps matching TRBD2 (6 bases). CDR3 length: 18 amino acids. V was trimmed by 0 bases and J by 2 bases, leaving 19 bases between them. Germline V lookup: CDR1 SGDLS, CDR2 YYNGEE. This CDR3 is CASSVGGSGRPDTDTQYF. The CDR3 DNA reads TGTGCCAGCAGCGTAGGTGGGAGCGGGCGACCTGACACAGATACGCAGTATTTT.

The J gene is TRBJ1-1, the V gene TRBV18, with TRBD1 matching over 7 bases. J was trimmed by 0 bases and V by 3 bases; bases with no gene match: 7. This CDR3 has 16 amino acids. Germline V lookup: CDR1 KGHSH, CDR2 LQKENI. Here the CDR3 reads CASSPETGVLNTEAFF. The DNA for the CDR3 is TGTGCCAGCTCACCCGAAACAGGGGTTTTGAACACTGAAGCTTTCTTT.

This clone was counted only a few times. The chain uses TRBV29-1 and TRBJ2-1, with 10 bases lining up with TRBD1. The CDR3 sequence is 15 residues long. The J segment lost 6 bases and the V segment lost 1 base, leaving 6 bases of the junction unmatched. The germline V gene encodes CDR1 SQVTM and CDR2 ANQGSEA. CDR3 region: CSVEVWDRGFNEQFF. The CDR3 DNA reads TGCAGCGTTGAAGTGTGGGACAGGGGATTCAATGAGCAGTTCTTC.

The chain recombines TRBV28 with TRBJ2-7, with D perhaps TRBD1 (6 bases). V was pared by 5 bases and J by 3 bases, with 17 bases between. CDR3 length equals 15 residues. CDR1 is MDHEN, CDR2 SYDVKM, per germline. CDR3 region: CASSSLGTNRYEQYF. CDR3 sequence (DNA): TGTGCCAGCAGTAGTCTAGGGACAAACCGCTACGAGCAGTACTTC.

This rearrangement joins TRBV2 to TRBJ2-2; 9 positions agree with TRBD2. CDR1 and CDR2 (germline): SNHLY, FYNNEI. V was clipped by 6 bases and J by 4 bases; unmatched bases: 6. CDR3 length equals 15 residues. The CDR3 protein is CASSPIAGVTGELFF. DNA of the CDR3: TGTGCCAGCAGCCCTATAGCGGGAGTCACCGGGGAGCTGTTTTTT.

The chain combines TRBV6-6 with TRBJ1-1; tentatively, D is TRBD1 (5 bases). Trimming took off 2 bases at V and 2 bases at J, with 6 bases between the two ends. The germline V gene has CDR1 MNHNY and CDR2 SVGAGI (reference sequence). CDR3 length: 13 amino acids. This CDR3 is CASSYRGNTEAFF. The CDR3 bases are TGTGCCAGCAGTTACAGGGGAAACACTGAAGCTTTCTTT.

The J gene is TRBJ2-7, the V gene TRBV6-1; 9 bases align to TRBD1. V lost 4 bases, J lost 5 bases, and 9 bases stayed unmatched. There are 15 residues in the CDR3. CDR1 and CDR2 from the germline V gene are MNHNS and SASEGT. The CDR3 loop reads CASSAYRGPVDEQYF. DNA for the CDR3: TGTGCCAGCAGTGCCTACAGGGGGCCCGTCGACGAGCAGTACTTC.